The clone carrying this T cell receptor beta chain was observed at least ten times. Its antigen is as yet unknown. This entry belongs to a study of early T cells in non-severe SARS-CoV-2 infection. For the study at large: The authors sequenced bulk RNA from unsorted whole blood, leaving chains unpaired.

The CDR3 runs to 14 residues. From germline, CDR1 is MNHEY and CDR2 SVGAGI. The V gene lost 2 bases and the J gene lost 6 bases, with 13 bases spanning the gap. The library protocol tagged individual cDNA molecules with unique molecular identifiers. Via MiXCR, TCRdb re-called the 5' RACE reads, giving one row per CDR3 protein. The sample has approximately 46,000 distinct CDR3 sequences, about a quarter seen once; the top ten hold around 5%. The study's findings and limits: Sequences matched to VDJdb favored anti-spike CD8 responses, while private and CD4 specificities were missed.

The chain has TRBV6-5 and TRBJ1-2; D is undetermined. Sequences were derived from whole blood, sampled at baseline. The receptor was derived from an adult who was a healthcare worker with PCR-confirmed SARS-CoV-2 infection or an uninfected control (not recorded which). Here the CDR3 reads CASSYDSGKNGYTF. The CDR3 DNA sequence: TGTGCCAGCAGTTACGATTCAGGAAAGAATGGCTACACCTTC.